Each of the 12 T cell receptor beta chains below was sequenced from the same sample in a study of blood T cell repertoires in COVID-19. The table came from immunoSEQ multiplex PCR; TCRdb's copy has only in-frame clones and leaves some out. This table holds 150,000 to 200,000 clones, 80% to 90% found once. Material: peripheral blood. These receptors were taken from a man aged 18-30 years who had recovered from COVID-19.

The chain uses TRBV7-6 and TRBJ2-1, with 8 bases matching TRBD1. The CDR3 is made up of 15 amino acids. The V segment lost 3 bases and the J segment 10 bases; nucleotides outside the gene matches: 11. In germline, CDR1 is SGHVS, CDR2 FNYEAQ. Written as DNA, the CDR3 is TGTGCCAGCAGCTTCCGGGACAGGCCCGACGACGAGCAGTTCTTC. Its protein is CASSFRDRPDDEQFF.

The V call is TRBV5-3, the J call TRBJ1-1; 9 positions match TRBD1. TRBV5-3 is treated as an ORF (open reading frame) with a function not yet certain. The CDR3 covers 15 residues. J lost 1 base, V lost 1 base, and 2 bases had no gene match. This CDR3 is CARSLRDRENTEAFF. The DNA of the CDR3 is TGTGCCAGAAGCTTGAGGGACAGGGAGAACACTGAAGCTTTCTTT.

This chain connects TRBV6-2 or TRBV6-3 to TRBJ1-2, with D possibly TRBD1 on 6 matching bases. The V end lost 2 bases, the J end lost 5 bases, and 15 bases lay between the germline ends. The CDR3 sequence is 15 residues long. Germline-derived CDR1 and CDR2 are MNHEY and SVGEGT. In DNA, the CDR3 is TGTGCCAGCAGTTACGCCGCCGGCAGGGGATATGGCTACACCTTC. This codes for CASSYAAGRGYGYTF.

The rearrangement uses TRBV5-8 and TRBJ2-7; D is uncertain. V was cut by 2 bases and J by 2 bases, with 8 bases left in between. Germline V lookup: CDR1 SGHTS, CDR2 YDEGEE. The CDR3 is made up of 13 amino acids. CDR3 DNA sequence: TGTGCCAGCAGCTTCAGACTTGCCTACGAGCAGTACTTC. This gives the protein CASSFRLAYEQYF.

The chain carries TRBV27 and TRBJ2-7; the match to TRBD2 covers 10 bases. The V gene's germline CDR1 is MNHEY and CDR2 SMNVEV (reference sequence). V lost 6 bases and J lost 2; bases outside the gene matches: 4. The CDR3 sequence is 14 residues long. Here the CDR3 DNA reads TGTGCCAGCAGAATGAGCGGGAGGGCCTACGAGCAGTACTTC. Its translation is CASRMSGRAYEQYF.

V and J are TRBV6-5 and TRBJ1-3, with 7 nucleotides matching TRBD1. The CDR3 consists of 16 residues. Looked up from germline, CDR1 is MNHEY and CDR2 is SVGAGI. Trimming cost V 2 bases and J 1 base; bases outside gene matches: 5. DNA for the CDR3: TGTGCCAGCAGTTACACAGGGGAACGTTCTGGAAACACCATATATTTT. Its protein is CASSYTGERSGNTIYF.

V gene TRBV5-4 combines with J gene TRBJ1-6; 9 bases fit TRBD1. The V gene's germline CDR1 is SGHNT and CDR2 YYREEE (reference sequence). The CDR3 is 13 residues long. V shed 3 bases and J 8 bases; nucleotides not matched to a gene: 0. The CDR3 bases are TGTGCCAGCAGCTGGGACAGGGATTCACCCCTCCACTTT. Translated, it gives CASSWDRDSPLHF.

The chain joins TRBV5-1 to TRBJ2-7; 11 nucleotides agree with TRBD1. The CDR3 consists of 15 residues. The V gene end was trimmed by 0 bases and the J gene end by 2 bases; junction bases not matched to a gene: 1. The germline CDR1 and CDR2 sequences are SGHRS and YFSETQ. The CDR3 spells CASSLGDRGTYEQYF. Here the CDR3 DNA reads TGCGCCAGCAGCTTGGGGGACAGGGGGACCTACGAGCAGTACTTC. Variable domain in full (rest from reference TRBV5-1 and TRBJ2-7): KAGVTQTPRYLIKTRGQQVTLSCSPISGHRSVSWYQQTPGQGLQFLFEYFSETQRNKGNFPGRFSGRQFSNSRSEMNVSTLELGDSALYLCASSLGDRGTYEQYFGPGTRLTVT.

The CDR3 sequence is CASSVEILDEQFF. The CDR3 nucleotides are TGTGCCAGCAGCGTGGAGATCTTGGATGAGCAGTTCTTC. V is TRBV9 and J is TRBJ2-1; no clear D. The CDR3 runs to 13 residues. Trimming took off 2 bases at V and 8 bases at J, with 11 bases between the two ends. Germline assignment: CDR1 SGDLS and CDR2 YYNGEE.

The rearrangement uses TRBV11-2 and TRBJ2-7; D gene ambiguous. CDR3 size: 15 residues. Deletions cut 3 bases from V and 0 bases from J, with 12 bases between. Per germline, CDR1 SGHAT and CDR2 FQNNGV. The CDR3 spells CASSFYRGSSYEQYF. The CDR3 nucleotides read TGTGCCAGCAGCTTTTACCGCGGCAGCTCCTACGAGCAGTACTTC.

The chain carries TRBV7-2 and TRBJ1-2; 7 positions match TRBD1. This CDR3 is 14 amino acids long. Germline V CDR1 and CDR2: SGHTA, FQGNSA. The junction had 8 bases not matched to a gene; V was cut back by 1 base and J by 9 bases. The CDR3 nucleotides are TGTGCCAGCAGCTTAGTTCGACAGGGAGGACGCTACACCTTC. Translated: CASSLVRQGGRYTF.

The sample holds one count of this clone. The chain carries TRBV4-2 and TRBJ2-1; possibly TRBD2 for D (6 bases). CDR3 length equals 15 residues. The V gene's germline CDR1 is LGHNA and CDR2 YNFKEQ. V gave up 0 bases and J gave up 10 bases, with 16 bases separating them. The CDR3 spells CASSQDWFAAGEQFF. CDR3 nucleotide sequence: TGTGCCAGCAGCCAAGATTGGTTTGCCGCGGGGGAGCAGTTCTTC.